A single sample gave rise to the 8 T cell receptor beta chains below, sequenced in a study of T-cell reconstitution after alpha-beta-depleted transplantation in children. It was with unique molecular identifiers that the TCRbeta library was prepared. TCRdb fed the PCR reads into MiXCR, producing one record per CDR3 protein. The table shows 200,000 or so distinct CDR3 sequences, with 6.6% occurring only once. The starting material was PBMCs, obtained before TCRalphabeta/CD19-depleted stem cell transplant. The receptors stem from a boy aged 2 to 9 with acute lymphoblastic leukemia, due to receive a stem cell transplant.

This clonotype has at least ten counts. The V and J genes are TRBV6-2 or TRBV6-3 and TRBJ2-2; D unclear. Germline loops: CDR1 MNHEY, CDR2 SVGEGT. Deletions cut 4 bases from V and 0 bases from J, with 9 bases between. CDR3 length: 15 amino acids. The CDR3 is CASSSRRPNTGELFF. The CDR3 nucleotides are TGTGCCAGCAGTTCCAGGCGGCCGAACACCGGGGAGCTGTTTTTT.

Ten or more counts support this clonotype. The gene calls are TRBV28 and TRBJ2-7, with 7 bases aligning to TRBD1. The CDR3 is made up of 16 amino acids. V was clipped by 6 bases and J by 2 bases; unmatched bases: 13. Germline V gene data show CDR1 as MDHEN and CDR2 as SYDVKM. For the CDR3, the DNA is TGTGCCAGCAGCGTATTATCGGGACAGAAGACCTACGAGCAGTACTTC. Amino acid sequence: CASSVLSGQKTYEQYF.

The table lists this clonotype with many counts. V gene TRBV5-1 combines with J gene TRBJ1-1; the D gene is possibly TRBD1 (6 bases). The germline V gene has CDR1 SGHRS and CDR2 YFSETQ. Trimming took 2 bases from V and 1 from J, leaving 12 bases between them. The CDR3 runs 15 residues. The CDR3 DNA reads TGCGCCAGCAGCTTAACAGGGAGGTCGAACACTGAAGCTTTCTTT. Its protein product is CASSLTGRSNTEAFF.

This clonotype was seen more than once but under ten times. The chain has TRBV5-1 and TRBJ2-3; D is unclear. Per the germline V gene, CDR1 is SGHRS and CDR2 is YFSETQ. There are 14 residues in the CDR3. V lost 2 bases and J lost 6, with 13 bases in between. CDR3 nucleotide sequence: TGCGCCAGCAGCTTCGGCCAGCTTGGGGATACGCAGTATTTT. Its translation: CASSFGQLGDTQYF.

This clonotype was seen only a few times. The CDR3 DNA sequence: TGTGCCAGCAGCCACCAAGGAATTACTAACACCGGGGAGCTGTTTTTT. It codes for CASSHQGITNTGELFF. V usage is TRBV6-1 and J usage is TRBJ2-2; D is unclear. V shed 6 bases and J shed 2 bases, with 16 bases lying between them. In germline, CDR1 is MNHNS, CDR2 SASEGT. This CDR3 is built from 16 residues.

The sample holds many counts of this clonotype. V gene TRBV27 combines with J gene TRBJ2-3, with D unresolved. Trimming shortened V by 5 bases and J by 4 bases, and 7 bases separated the two germline ends. Germline CDR1 is MNHEY and CDR2 is SMNVEV (reference sequence). CDR3 length: 12 amino acids. CDR3 in amino acids: CASSESPDTQYF. The CDR3, as DNA: TGTGCCAGCAGTGAAAGCCCAGATACGCAGTATTTT.

This clonotype showed up many times. V and J are TRBV5-1 and TRBJ2-7; 7 nucleotides agree with TRBD2. This CDR3 region has 19 residues. The V gene's germline CDR1 is SGHRS and CDR2 YFSETQ. V was clipped by 3 bases and J by 0 bases; unmatched bases: 18. DNA of the CDR3: TGCGCCAGCAGCTCGGGCGGAGTATCAAGCGGGGTTAGCTCCTACGAGCAGTACTTC. It encodes CASSSGGVSSGVSSYEQYF.

This clonotype was recorded many times. The CDR3 DNA reads TGTGCCAGCAGTGCCGCTGGACAGAATAATTCACCCCTCCACTTT. Amino acids: CASSAAGQNNSPLHF. V is TRBV28 and J is TRBJ1-6, with TRBD1 as a possible D gene (6 bases). The CDR3 has 15 residues. Germline CDR1 is MDHEN and CDR2 is SYDVKM. Trimming stripped 5 bases from V and 5 bases from J, with 13 bases between.